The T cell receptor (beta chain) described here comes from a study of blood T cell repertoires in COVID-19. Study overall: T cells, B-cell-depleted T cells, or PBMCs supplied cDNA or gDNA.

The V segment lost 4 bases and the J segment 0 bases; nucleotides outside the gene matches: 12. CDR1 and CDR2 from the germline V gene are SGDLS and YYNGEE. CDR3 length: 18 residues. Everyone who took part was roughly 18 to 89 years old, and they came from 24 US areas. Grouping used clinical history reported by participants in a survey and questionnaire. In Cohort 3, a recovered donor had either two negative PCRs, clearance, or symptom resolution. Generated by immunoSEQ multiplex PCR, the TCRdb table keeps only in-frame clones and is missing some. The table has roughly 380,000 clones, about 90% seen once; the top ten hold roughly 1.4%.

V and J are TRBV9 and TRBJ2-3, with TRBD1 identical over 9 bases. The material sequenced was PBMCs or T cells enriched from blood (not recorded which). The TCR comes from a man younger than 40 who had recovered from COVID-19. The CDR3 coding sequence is TGTGCCAGCAGCCGTCAAATTCGGACAGGGGCTAGCACAGATACGCAGTATTTT. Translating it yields CASSRQIRTGASTDTQYF. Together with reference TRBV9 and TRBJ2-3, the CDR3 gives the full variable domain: DSGVTQTPKHLITATGQRVTLRCSPRSGDLSVYWYQQSLDQGLQFLIQYYNGEERAKGNILERFSAQQFPDLHSELNLSSLELGDSALYFCASSRQIRTGASTDTQYFGPGTRLTVL.